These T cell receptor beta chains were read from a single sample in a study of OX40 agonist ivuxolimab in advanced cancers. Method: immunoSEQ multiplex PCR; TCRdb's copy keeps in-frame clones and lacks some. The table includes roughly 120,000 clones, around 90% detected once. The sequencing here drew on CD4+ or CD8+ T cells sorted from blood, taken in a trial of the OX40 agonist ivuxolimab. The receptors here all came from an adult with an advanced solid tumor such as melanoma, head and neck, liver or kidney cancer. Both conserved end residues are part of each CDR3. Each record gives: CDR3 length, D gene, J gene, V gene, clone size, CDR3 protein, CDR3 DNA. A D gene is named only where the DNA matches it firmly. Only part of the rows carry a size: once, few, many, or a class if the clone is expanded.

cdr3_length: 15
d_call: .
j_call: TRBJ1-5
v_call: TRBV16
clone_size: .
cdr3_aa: CASSRPGPSNQPQHF
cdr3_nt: TGTGCCAGCAGCCGTCCGGGACCGAGCAATCAGCCCCAGCATTTT

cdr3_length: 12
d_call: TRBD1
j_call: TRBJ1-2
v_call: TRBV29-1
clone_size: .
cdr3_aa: CSADRGLGGYTF
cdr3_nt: TGCAGCGCCGACAGGGGGCTCGGCGGCTACACCTTC

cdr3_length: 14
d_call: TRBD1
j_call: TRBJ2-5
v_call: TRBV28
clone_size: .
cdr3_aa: CASSMTGMRETQYF
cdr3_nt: TGTGCCAGCAGCATGACAGGGATGAGGGAGACCCAGTACTTC

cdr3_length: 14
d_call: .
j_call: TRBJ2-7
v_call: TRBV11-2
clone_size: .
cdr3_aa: CASSPLVQGLEQYF
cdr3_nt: TGTGCCAGCAGTCCTTTGGTACAGGGCCTTGAGCAGTACTTC

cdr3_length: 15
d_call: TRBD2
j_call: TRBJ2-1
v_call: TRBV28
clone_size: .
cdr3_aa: CASRRGLAVNNEQFF
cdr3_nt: TGTGCCAGCAGACGGGGACTAGCGGTAAACAATGAGCAGTTCTTC

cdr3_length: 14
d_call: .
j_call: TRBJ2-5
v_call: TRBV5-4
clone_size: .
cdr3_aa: CASSTPQGGETQYF
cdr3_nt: TGTGCCAGCAGCACTCCCCAGGGGGGGGAGACCCAGTACTTC

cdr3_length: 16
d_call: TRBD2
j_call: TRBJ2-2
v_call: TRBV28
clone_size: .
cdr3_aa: CASSLSLAGDTGELFF
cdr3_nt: TGTGCCAGCAGTTTATCACTAGCGGGAGACACCGGGGAGCTGTTTTTT

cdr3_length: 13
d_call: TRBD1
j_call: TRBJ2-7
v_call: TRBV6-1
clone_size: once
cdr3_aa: CASRDTGGDEQYF
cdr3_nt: TGTGCCAGCAGGGATACAGGGGGCGACGAGCAGTACTTC

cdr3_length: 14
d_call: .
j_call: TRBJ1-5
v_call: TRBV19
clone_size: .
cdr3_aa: CASSSQGEGQPQHF
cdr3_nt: TGTGCCAGTAGTAGTCAGGGCGAGGGGCAGCCCCAGCATTTT

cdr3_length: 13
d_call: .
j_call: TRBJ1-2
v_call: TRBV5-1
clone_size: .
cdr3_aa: CASSLGSTYGYTF
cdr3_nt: TGCGCCAGCAGCTTAGGCAGCACTTATGGCTACACCTTC

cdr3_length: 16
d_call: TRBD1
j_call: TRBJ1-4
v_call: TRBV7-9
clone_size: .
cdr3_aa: CASSQGEGEGGEKLFF
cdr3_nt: TGTGCCAGCTCACAGGGGGAAGGCGAGGGCGGCGAAAAACTGTTTTTT

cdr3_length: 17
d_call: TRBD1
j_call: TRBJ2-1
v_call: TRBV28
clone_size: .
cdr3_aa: CASSHSTGTANYNEQFF
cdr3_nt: TGTGCCAGCAGTCACTCCACCGGGACAGCTAACTACAATGAGCAGTTCTTC

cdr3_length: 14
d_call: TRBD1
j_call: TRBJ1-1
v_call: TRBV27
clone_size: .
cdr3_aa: CASSSRTGATEAFF
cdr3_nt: TGTGCCAGCAGTTCTCGGACAGGTGCCACTGAAGCTTTCTTT

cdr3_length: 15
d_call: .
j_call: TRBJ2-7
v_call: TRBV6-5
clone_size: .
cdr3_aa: CASSYSGTVGYEQYF
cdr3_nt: TGTGCCAGCAGTTATAGTGGGACGGTGGGTTACGAGCAGTACTTC

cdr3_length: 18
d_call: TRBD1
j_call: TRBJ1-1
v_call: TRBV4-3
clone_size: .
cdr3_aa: CASSQEGGSGGLYTEAFF
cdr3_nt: TGCGCCAGCAGCCAAGAAGGGGGCTCAGGGGGCCTATATACTGAAGCTTTCTTT

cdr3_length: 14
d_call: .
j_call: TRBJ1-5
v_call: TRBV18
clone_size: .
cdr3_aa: CASSPGGGGQPQHF
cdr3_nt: TGTGCCAGCTCACCTGGCGGAGGAGGTCAGCCCCAGCATTTT

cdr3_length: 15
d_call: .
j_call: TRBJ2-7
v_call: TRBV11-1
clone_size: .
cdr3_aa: CASSRRDYFAGEQYF
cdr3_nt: TGTGCCAGCAGCCGTCGAGACTATTTCGCGGGCGAGCAGTACTTC

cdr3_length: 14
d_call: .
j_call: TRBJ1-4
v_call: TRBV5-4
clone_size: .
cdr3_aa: CASSPDNGEEKLFF
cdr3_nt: TGTGCCAGCAGCCCTGACAACGGGGAGGAAAAACTGTTTTTT

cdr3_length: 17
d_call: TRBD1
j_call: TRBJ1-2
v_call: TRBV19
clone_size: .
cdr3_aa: CASSVGQGSSSNYGYTF
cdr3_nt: TGTGCCAGTAGCGTGGGACAGGGCTCGAGCTCTAACTATGGCTACACCTTC

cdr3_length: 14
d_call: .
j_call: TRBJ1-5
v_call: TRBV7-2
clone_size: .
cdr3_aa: CASSFVGGHQPQHF
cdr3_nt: TGTGCCAGCAGCTTCGTGGGGGGGCATCAGCCCCAGCATTTT

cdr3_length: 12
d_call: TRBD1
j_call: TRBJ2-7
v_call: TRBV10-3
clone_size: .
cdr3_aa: CAIRTGAYEQYF
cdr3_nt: TGTGCCATTAGGACAGGAGCCTACGAGCAGTACTTC

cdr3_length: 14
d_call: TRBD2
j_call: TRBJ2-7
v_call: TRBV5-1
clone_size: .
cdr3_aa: CASSSAGEGYEQYF
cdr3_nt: TGCGCCAGCAGCTCTGCCGGGGAGGGCTACGAGCAGTACTTC

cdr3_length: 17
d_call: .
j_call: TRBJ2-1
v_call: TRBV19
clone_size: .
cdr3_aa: CASSIRPGTRNVNEQFF
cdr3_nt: TGTGCCAGTAGTATTCGCCCAGGGACACGTAATGTCAATGAGCAGTTCTTC

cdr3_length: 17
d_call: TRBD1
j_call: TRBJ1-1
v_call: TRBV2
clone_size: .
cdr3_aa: CASRAGGQGSMNTEAFF
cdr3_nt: TGTGCCAGCAGGGCCGGGGGACAGGGGAGTATGAACACTGAAGCTTTCTTT

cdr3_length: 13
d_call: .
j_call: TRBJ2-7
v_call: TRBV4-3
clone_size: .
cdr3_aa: CASSQSRTYEQYF
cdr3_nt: TGCGCCAGCAGCCAATCCCGGACCTACGAGCAGTACTTC

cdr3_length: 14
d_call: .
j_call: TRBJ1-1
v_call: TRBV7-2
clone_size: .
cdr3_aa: CASSLLPENTEAFF
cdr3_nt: TGTGCCAGCAGCTTATTACCAGAGAACACTGAAGCTTTCTTT

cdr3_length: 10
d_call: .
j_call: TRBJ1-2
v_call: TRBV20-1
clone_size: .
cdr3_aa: CSAIFGGYTF
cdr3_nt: TGCAGTGCGATCTTTGGAGGCTACACCTTC

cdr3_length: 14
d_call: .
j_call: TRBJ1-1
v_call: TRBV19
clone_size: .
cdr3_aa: CASTGARSAFVAFF
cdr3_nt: TGTGCCAGTACAGGCGCCCGATCCGCGTTCGTAGCTTTCTTT

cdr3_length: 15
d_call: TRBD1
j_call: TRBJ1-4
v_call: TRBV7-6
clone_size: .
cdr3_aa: CASSRRTGANEKLFF
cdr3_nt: TGTGCCAGCAGCCGTCGGACAGGGGCTAATGAAAAACTGTTTTTT

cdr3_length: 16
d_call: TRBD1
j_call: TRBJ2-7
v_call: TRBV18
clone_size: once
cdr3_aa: CASSLAGQGSTYEQYF
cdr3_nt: TGTGCCAGCTCATTGGCGGGACAGGGGAGCACCTACGAGCAGTACTTC

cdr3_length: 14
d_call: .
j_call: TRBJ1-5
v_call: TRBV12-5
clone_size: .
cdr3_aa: CASGLSSARQPQHF
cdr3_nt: TGTGCTAGTGGTTTGTCCTCCGCACGTCAGCCCCAGCATTTT

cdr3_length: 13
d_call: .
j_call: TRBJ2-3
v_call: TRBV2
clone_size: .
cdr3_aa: CASRATSTDTQYF
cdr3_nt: TGTGCCAGCAGGGCTACCTCCACAGATACGCAGTATTTT

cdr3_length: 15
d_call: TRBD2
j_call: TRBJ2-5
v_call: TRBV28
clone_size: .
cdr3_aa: CASIGGSVAQETQYF
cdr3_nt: TGTGCCAGCATAGGCGGGAGCGTTGCCCAAGAGACCCAGTACTTC

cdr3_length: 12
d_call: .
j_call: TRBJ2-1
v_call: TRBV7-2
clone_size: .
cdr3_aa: CASSYSGYEQFF
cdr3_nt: TGTGCCAGCAGCTACTCCGGCTATGAGCAGTTCTTC

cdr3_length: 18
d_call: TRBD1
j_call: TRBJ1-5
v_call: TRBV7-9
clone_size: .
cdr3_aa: CASTVRRGGGRLGQPQHF
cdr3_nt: TGTGCCAGCACCGTTAGACGCGGAGGGGGCCGTTTGGGTCAGCCCCAGCATTTT

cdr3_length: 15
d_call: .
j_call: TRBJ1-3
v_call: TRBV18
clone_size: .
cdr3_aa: CASSPVENPGNTIYF
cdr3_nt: TGTGCCAGCTCACCAGTGGAAAATCCCGGAAACACCATATATTTT

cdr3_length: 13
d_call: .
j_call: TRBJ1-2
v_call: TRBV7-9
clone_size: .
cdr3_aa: CASSPVEKYGYTF
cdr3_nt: TGTGCCAGCAGCCCCGTCGAGAAATATGGCTACACCTTC

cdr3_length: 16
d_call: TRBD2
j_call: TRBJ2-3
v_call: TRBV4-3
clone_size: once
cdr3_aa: CASSQEASGSSDTQYF
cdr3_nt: TGCGCCAGCAGCCAAGAGGCTAGCGGGTCGTCAGATACGCAGTATTTT

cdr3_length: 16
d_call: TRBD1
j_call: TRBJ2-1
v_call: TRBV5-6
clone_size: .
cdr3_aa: CASSSTDRVGYNEQFF
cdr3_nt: TGTGCCAGCAGCTCGACGGACAGGGTTGGTTACAATGAGCAGTTCTTC

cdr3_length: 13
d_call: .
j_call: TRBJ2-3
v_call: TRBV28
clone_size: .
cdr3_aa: CASSLWGPDTQYF
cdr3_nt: TGTGCCAGCAGTTTATGGGGGCCAGATACGCAGTATTTT

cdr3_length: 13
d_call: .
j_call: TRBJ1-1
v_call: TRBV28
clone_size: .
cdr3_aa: CASSFPGGTEAFF
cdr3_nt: TGTGCCAGCAGTTTCCCCGGGGGTACTGAAGCTTTCTTT

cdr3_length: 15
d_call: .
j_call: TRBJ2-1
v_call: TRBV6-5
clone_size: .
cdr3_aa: CASSYSQGGRNEQFF
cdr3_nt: TGTGCCAGCAGTTACTCGCAGGGCGGCCGCAATGAGCAGTTCTTC

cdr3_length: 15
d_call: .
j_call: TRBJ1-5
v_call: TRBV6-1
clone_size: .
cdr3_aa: CASTAESISNQPQHF
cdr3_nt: TGTGCCAGCACTGCCGAGTCAATTAGCAATCAGCCCCAGCATTTT

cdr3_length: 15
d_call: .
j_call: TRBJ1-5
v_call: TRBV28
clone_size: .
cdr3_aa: CASSKRGLDNQPQHF
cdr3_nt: TGTGCCAGCAGTAAGAGGGGTTTGGACAATCAGCCCCAGCATTTT

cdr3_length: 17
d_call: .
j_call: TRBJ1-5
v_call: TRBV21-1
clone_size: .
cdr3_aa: CASRAIRDGYSNQPQHF
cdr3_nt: TGTGCCAGCAGAGCAATCCGAGACGGTTATAGCAATCAGCCCCAGCATTTT

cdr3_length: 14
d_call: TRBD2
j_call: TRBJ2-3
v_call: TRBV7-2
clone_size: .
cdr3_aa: CASSLGTSAYTQYF
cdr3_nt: TGTGCCAGCAGCTTAGGGACTAGCGCCTATACGCAGTATTTT

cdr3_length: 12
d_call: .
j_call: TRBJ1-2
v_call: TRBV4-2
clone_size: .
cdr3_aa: CASSQDRYGYTF
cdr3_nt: TGTGCCAGCAGCCAAGACCGGTATGGCTACACCTTC

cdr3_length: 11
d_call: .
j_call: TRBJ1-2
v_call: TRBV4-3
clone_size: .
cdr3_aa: CASSQEGRYTF
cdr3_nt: TGCGCCAGCAGCCAAGAGGGACGCTACACCTTC

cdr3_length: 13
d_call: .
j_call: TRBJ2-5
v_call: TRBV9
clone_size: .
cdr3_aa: CASSVGHQETQYF
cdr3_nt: TGTGCCAGCAGCGTAGGCCACCAGGAGACCCAGTACTTC

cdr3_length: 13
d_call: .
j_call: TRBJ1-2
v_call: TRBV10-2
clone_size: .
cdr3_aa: CASSDPQGRGYTF
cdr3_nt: TGCGCCAGCAGTGATCCCCAGGGTCGGGGCTACACCTTC